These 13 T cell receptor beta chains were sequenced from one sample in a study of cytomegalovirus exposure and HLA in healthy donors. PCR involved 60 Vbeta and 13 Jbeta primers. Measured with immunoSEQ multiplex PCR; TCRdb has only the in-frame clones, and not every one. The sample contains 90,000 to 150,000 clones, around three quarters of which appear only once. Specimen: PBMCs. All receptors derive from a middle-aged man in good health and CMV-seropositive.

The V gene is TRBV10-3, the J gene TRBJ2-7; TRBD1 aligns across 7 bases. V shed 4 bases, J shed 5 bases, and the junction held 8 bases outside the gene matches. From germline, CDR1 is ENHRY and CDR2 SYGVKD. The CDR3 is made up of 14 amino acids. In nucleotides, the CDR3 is TGTGCCATCAGTGGCACAGGGGAGTCAGACGAGCAGTACTTC. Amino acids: CAISGTGESDEQYF.

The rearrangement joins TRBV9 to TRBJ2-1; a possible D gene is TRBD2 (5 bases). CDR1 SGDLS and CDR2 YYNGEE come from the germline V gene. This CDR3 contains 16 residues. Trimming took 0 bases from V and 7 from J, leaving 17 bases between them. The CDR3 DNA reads TGTGCCAGCAGCGTAGAGAGCGGATCAACACGGAATGAGCAGTTCTTC. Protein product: CASSVESGSTRNEQFF.

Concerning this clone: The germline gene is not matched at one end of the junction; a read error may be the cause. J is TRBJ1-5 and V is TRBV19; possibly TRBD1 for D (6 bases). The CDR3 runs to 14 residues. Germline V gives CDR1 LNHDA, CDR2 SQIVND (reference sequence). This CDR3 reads CASRITGPNEPQHF. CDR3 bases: TGTGCCAGTAGAATCACAGGGCCCAATGAGCCCCAGCATTTT.

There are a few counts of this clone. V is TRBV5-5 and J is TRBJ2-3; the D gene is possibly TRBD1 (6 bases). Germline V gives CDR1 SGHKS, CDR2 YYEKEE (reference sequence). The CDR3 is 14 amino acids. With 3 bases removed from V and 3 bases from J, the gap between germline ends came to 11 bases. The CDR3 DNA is TGTGCCAGCAGCTCCCACAGGGTAACAGATACGCAGTATTTT. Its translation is CASSSHRVTDTQYF.

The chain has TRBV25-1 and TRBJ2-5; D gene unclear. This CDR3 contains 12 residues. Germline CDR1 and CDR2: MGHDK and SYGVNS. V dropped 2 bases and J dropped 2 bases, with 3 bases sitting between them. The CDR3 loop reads CASSEPQETQYF. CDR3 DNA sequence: TGTGCCAGCAGTGAACCTCAAGAGACCCAGTACTTC.

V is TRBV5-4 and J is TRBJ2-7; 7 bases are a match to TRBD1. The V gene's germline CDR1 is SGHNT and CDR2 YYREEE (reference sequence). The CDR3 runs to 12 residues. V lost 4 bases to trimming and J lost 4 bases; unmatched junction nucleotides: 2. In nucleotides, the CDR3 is TGTGCCAGCAGCCGGGACAGTTACGAGCAGTACTTC. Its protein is CASSRDSYEQYF. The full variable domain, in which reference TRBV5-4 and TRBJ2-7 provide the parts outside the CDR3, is ETGVTQSPTHLIKTRGQQVTLRCSSQSGHNTVSWYQQALGQGPQFIFQYYREEENGRGNFPPRFSGLQFPNYSSELNVNALELDDSALYLCASSRDSYEQYFGPGTRLTVT.

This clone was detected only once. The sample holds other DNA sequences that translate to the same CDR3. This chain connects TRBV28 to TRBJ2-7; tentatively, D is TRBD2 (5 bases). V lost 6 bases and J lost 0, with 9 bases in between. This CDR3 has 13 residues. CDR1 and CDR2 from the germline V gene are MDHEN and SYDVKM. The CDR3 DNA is TGTGCCAGCAGAACCGGGATCTCCTACGAGCAGTACTTC. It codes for CASRTGISYEQYF.

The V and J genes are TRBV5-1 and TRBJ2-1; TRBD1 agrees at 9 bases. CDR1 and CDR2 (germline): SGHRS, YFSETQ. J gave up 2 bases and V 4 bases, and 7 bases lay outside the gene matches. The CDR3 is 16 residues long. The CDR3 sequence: CASSTNRDRAYNEQFF. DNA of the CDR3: TGCGCCAGCAGCACTAACCGGGACAGGGCCTACAATGAGCAGTTCTTC.

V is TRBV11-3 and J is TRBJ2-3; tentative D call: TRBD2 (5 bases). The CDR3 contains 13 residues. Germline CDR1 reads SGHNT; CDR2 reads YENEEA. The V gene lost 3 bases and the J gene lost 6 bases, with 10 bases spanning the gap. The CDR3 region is CASSLGVGDTQYF. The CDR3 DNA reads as TGTGCCAGCAGCTTGGGAGTAGGGGATACGCAGTATTTT.

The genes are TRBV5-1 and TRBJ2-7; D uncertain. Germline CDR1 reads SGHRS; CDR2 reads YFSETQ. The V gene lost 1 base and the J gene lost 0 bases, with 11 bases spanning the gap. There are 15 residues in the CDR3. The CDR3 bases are TGCGCCAGCAGCTTGTCCCCTTCCAGCTCCTACGAGCAGTACTTC. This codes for CASSLSPSSSYEQYF.

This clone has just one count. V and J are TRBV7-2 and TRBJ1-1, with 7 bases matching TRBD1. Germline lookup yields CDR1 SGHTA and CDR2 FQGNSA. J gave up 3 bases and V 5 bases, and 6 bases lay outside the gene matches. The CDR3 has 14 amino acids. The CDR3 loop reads CASSLDREDTEAFF. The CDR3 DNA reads TGTGCCAGCAGCCTCGACAGGGAGGACACTGAAGCTTTCTTT.

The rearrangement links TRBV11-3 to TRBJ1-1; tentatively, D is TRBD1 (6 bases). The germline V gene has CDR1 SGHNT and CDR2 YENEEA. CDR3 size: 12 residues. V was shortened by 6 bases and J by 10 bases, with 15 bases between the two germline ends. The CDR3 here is CASSSPGGRAFF. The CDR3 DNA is TGTGCCAGCAGTTCACCCGGGGGGCGAGCTTTCTTT.

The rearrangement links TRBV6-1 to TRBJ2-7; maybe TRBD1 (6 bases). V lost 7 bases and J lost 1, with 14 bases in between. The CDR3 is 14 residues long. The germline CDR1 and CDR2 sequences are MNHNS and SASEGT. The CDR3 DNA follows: TGTGCCAGCAAACACCCGACAGGTTCCTACGAGCAGTACTTC. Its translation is CASKHPTGSYEQYF.